The present entry profiles one T cell receptor (beta chain) with its context. What it binds is not known. This specimen comes from a study of cytomegalovirus exposure and HLA in healthy donors. Regarding the study as a whole: Earlier results showed most TCR beta V segments being productive about 90% or about 30% of the time. Several of the most significant clusters were apparently associated with common viral pathogens in a later analysis. Sequencing likely caused a cluster of highly shared sequence variants.

Researchers ran the PCR with 60 Vbeta and 13 Jbeta primers. The table came from immunoSEQ multiplex PCR; TCRdb's copy has only in-frame clones and leaves some out. The sample contains approximately 140,000 clones, about 80% of which appear only once. The CDR3 length is 18 residues. V gave up 0 bases and J gave up 2 bases, with 19 bases separating them. In germline, CDR1 is SGDLS, CDR2 YYNGEE. The TCR comes from a man younger than 30 in good health and CMV-seronegative. Sequenced: PBMCs. The J gene is TRBJ2-3, the V gene TRBV9; possible D gene TRBD2, 6 bases. The CDR3 here is CASSVELAEHGTTDTQYF. CDR3 bases: TGTGCCAGCAGCGTAGAGTTAGCGGAGCACGGAACCACAGATACGCAGTATTTT.